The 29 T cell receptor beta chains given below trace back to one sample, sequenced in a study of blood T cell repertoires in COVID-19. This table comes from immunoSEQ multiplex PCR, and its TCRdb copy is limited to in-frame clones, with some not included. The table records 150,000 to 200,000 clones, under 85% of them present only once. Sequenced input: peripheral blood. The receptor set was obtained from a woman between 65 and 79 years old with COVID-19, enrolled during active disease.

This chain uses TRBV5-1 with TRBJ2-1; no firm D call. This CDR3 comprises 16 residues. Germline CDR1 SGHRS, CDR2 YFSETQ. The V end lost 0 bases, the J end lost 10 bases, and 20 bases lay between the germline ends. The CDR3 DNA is TGCGCCAGCAGCTTGGTACTAAGTCTTAGAGGTGACGAGCAGTTCTTC. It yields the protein CASSLVLSLRGDEQFF.

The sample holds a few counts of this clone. The CDR3 region is CASSYSKGTQGTEAFF. As DNA, the CDR3 is TGTGCCAGCAGTTACTCGAAAGGGACTCAGGGCACTGAAGCTTTCTTT. The rearrangement uses TRBV6-5 and TRBJ1-1; a weak D match, TRBD1 (5 bases). From germline, CDR1 is MNHEY and CDR2 SVGAGI. Between the trimmed V and J ends, which lost 0 bases and 4 bases, there was a span of 15 bases. This CDR3 is built from 16 residues.

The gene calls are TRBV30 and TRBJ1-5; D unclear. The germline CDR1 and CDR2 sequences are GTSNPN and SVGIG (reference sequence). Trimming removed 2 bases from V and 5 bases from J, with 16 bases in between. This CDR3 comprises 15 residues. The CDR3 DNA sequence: TGTGCCTGGAGTTCCGGTGCGGGGTCCGATCAGCCCCAGCATTTT. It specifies CAWSSGAGSDQPQHF.

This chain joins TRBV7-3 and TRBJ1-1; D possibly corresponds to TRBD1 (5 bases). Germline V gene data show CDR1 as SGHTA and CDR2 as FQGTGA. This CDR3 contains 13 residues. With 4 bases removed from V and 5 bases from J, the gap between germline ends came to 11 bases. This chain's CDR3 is CASSSREGTEAFF. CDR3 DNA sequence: TGTGCCAGCAGCTCTAGGGAGGGGACTGAAGCTTTCTTT.

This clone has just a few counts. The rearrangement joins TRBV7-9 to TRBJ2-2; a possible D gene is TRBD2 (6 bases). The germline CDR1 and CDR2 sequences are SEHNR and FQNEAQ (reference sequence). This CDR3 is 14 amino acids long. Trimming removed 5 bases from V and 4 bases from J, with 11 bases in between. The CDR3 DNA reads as TGTGCCAGCAGCACGGGACTTTTCACCGGGGAGCTGTTTTTT. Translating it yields CASSTGLFTGELFF.

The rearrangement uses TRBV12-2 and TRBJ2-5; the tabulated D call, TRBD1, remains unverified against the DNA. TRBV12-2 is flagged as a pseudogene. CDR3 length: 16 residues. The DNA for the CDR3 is TGTGCAAGTCGCTTAGTAGCCAGGACAGATGAAGAGACCCAGTACTTC. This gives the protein CASRLVARTDEETQYF.

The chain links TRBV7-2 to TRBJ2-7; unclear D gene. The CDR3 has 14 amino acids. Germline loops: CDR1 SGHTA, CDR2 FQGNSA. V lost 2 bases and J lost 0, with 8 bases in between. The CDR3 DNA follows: TGTGCCAGCAGCTTACGTGAGCGCTCCTACGAGCAGTACTTC. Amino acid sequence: CASSLRERSYEQYF.

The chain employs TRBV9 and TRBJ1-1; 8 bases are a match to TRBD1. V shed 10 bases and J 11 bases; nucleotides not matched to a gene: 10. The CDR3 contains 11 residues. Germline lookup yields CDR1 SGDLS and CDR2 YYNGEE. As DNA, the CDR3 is TGTGCCGGGGCAGGGGGCCAGGGCGCTTTCTTT. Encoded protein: CAGAGGQGAFF.

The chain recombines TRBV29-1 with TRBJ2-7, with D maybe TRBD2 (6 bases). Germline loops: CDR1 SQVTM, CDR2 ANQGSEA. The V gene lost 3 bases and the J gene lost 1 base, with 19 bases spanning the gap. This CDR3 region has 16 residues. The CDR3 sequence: CSVDGIGGYGSYEQYF. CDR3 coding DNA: TGCAGCGTTGATGGGATTGGGGGGTATGGTTCCTACGAGCAGTACTTC.

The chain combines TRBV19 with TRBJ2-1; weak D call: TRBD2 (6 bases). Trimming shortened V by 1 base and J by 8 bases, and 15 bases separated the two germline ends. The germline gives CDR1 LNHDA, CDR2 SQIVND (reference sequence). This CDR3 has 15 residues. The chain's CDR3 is CASSIGGVSGDEQFF. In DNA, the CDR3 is TGTGCCAGTAGTATAGGAGGAGTTAGCGGCGATGAGCAGTTCTTC.

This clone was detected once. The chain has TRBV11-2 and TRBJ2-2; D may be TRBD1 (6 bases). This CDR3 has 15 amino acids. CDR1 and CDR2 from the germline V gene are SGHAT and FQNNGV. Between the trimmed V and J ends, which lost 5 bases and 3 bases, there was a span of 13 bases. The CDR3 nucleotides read TGTGCCAGCAGCCCTCAGGGGCCGCACACCGGGGAGCTGTTTTTT. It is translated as CASSPQGPHTGELFF. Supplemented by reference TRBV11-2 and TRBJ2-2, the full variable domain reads EAGVAQSPRYKIIEKRQSVAFWCNPISGHATLYWYQQILGQGPKLLIQFQNNGVVDDSQLPKDRFSAERLKGVDSTLKIQPAKLEDSAVYLCASSPQGPHTGELFFGEGSRLTVL.

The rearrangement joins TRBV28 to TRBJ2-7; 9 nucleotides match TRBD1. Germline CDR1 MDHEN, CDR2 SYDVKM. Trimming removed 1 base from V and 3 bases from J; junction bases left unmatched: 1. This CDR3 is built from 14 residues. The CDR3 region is CASSLSGQGYEQYF. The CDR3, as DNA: TGTGCCAGCAGTTTATCGGGACAGGGCTACGAGCAGTACTTC.

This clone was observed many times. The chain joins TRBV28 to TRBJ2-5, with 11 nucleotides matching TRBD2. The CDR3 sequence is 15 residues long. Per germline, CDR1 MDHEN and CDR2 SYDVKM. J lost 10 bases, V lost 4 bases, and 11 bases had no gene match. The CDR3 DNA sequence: TGTGCCAGCAGTTATCTAGCGGGAGGCTCATCGGTCCAGTACTTC. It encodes CASSYLAGGSSVQYF.

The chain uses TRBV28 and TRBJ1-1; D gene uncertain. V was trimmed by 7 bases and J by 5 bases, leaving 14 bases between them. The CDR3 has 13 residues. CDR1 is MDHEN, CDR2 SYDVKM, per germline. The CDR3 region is CASNSPPPTEAFF. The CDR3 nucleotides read TGTGCCAGCAACAGTCCCCCCCCGACTGAAGCTTTCTTT.

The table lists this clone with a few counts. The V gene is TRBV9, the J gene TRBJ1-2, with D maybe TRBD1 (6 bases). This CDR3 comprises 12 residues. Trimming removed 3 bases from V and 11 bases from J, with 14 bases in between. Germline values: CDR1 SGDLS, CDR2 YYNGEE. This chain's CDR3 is CASSAETGGYTF. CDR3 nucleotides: TGTGCCAGCAGCGCAGAGACAGGTGGTTACACCTTC.

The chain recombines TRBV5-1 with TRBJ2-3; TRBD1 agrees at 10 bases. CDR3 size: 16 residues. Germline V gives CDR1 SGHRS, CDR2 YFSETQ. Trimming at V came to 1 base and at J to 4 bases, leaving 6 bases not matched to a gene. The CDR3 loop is CASSLRGQGMSDTQYF. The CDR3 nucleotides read TGCGCCAGCAGCTTGAGGGGACAGGGGATGTCAGATACGCAGTATTTT.

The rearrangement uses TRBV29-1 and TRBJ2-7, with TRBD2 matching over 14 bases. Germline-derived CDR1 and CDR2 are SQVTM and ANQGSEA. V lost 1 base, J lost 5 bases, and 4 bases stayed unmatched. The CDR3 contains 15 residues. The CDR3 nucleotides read TGCAGCGTTGAAGTCGGGACTAGCGGGAGTAACGAGCAGTACTTC. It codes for CSVEVGTSGSNEQYF.

The CDR3 coding sequence is TGTGCCAGTAGTAGGACACCGCCGTGGGGCTACACCTTC. As protein: CASSRTPPWGYTF. The chain employs TRBV19 and TRBJ1-2; a possible D gene is TRBD1 (5 bases). Trimming shortened V by 4 bases and J by 8 bases, and 14 bases separated the two germline ends. The CDR3 runs 13 residues. The germline V gene encodes CDR1 LNHDA and CDR2 SQIVND (reference sequence). Full variable domain (missing parts from reference TRBV19 and TRBJ1-2): DGGITQSPKYLFRKEGQNVTLSCEQNLNHDAMYWYRQDPGQGLRLIYYSQIVNDFQKGDIAEGYSVSREKKESFPLTVTSAQKNPTAFYLCASSRTPPWGYTFGSGTRLTVV.

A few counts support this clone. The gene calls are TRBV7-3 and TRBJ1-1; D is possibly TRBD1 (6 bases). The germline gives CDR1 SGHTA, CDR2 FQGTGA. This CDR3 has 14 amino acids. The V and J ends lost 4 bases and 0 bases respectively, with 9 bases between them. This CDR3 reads CASSSQGMNTEAFF. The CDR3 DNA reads TGTGCCAGCAGCTCACAGGGCATGAACACTGAAGCTTTCTTT.

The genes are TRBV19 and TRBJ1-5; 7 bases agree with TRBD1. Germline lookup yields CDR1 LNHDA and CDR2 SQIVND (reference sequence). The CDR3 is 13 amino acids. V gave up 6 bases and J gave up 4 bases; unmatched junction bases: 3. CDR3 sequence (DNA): TGTGCCAGTAGCCGGGACAGAAATCAGCCCCAGCATTTT. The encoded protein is CASSRDRNQPQHF.

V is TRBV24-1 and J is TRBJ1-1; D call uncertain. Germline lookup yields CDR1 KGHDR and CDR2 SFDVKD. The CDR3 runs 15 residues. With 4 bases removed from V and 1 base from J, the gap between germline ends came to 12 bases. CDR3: CATSDSQAPNTEAFF. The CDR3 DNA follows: TGTGCCACCAGTGACAGTCAGGCACCGAACACTGAAGCTTTCTTT.

The CDR3 here is CASTPAGETQYF. The CDR3, as DNA: TGTGCCAGCACCCCGGCGGGAGAGACCCAGTACTTC. The chain links TRBV28 to TRBJ2-5, with a possible D match to TRBD2 (5 bases). This CDR3 has 12 residues. The germline V gene encodes CDR1 MDHEN and CDR2 SYDVKM. V lost 7 bases and J 4 bases, leaving 10 bases between the germline ends.

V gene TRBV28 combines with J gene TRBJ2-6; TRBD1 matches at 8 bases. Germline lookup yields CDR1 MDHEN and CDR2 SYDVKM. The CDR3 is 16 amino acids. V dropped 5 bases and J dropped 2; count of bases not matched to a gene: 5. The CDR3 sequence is CASSANRGTGANVLTF. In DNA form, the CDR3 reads TGTGCCAGCAGTGCCAACAGGGGGACTGGGGCCAACGTCCTGACTTTC.

This chain's CDR3 is CASSLAGPYNEKLFF. Here the CDR3 DNA reads TGCGCCAGCAGCTTGGCAGGCCCCTATAATGAAAAACTGTTTTTT. The rearrangement joins TRBV5-1 to TRBJ1-4; D not resolved. The V and J ends lost 0 bases and 4 bases respectively, with 10 bases between them. The CDR3 loop spans 15 amino acids. The germline gives CDR1 SGHRS, CDR2 YFSETQ.

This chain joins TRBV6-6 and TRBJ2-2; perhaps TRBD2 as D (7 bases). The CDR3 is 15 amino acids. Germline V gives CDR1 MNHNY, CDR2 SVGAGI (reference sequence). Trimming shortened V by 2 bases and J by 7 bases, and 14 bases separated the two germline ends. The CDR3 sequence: CASSYGGAQDGELFF. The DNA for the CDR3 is TGTGCCAGCAGTTACGGGGGGGCACAGGACGGGGAGCTGTTTTTT.

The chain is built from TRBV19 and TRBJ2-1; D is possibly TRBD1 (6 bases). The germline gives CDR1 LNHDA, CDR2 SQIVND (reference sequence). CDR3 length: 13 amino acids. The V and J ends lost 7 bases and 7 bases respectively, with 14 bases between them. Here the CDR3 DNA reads TGTGCCAGTACCCGGATGAGGGGGAATGAGCAGTTCTTC. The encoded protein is CASTRMRGNEQFF. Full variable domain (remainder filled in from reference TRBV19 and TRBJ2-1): DGGITQSPKYLFRKEGQNVTLSCEQNLNHDAMYWYRQDPGQGLRLIYYSQIVNDFQKGDIAEGYSVSREKKESFPLTVTSAQKNPTAFYLCASTRMRGNEQFFGPGTRLTVL.

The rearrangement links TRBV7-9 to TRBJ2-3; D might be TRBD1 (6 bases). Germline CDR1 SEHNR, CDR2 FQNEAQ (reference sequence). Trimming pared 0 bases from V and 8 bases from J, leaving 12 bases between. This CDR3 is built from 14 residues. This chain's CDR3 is CASSLAGGAGTQYF. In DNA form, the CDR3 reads TGTGCCAGCAGCTTAGCTGGGGGCGCCGGTACGCAGTATTTT.

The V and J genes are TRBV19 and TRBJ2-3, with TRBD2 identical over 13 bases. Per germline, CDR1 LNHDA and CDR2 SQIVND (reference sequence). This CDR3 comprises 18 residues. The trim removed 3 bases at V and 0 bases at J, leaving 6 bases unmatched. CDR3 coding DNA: TGTGCCAGTAGTATCGAACTAGCGGGAGGGCGGAGCACAGATACGCAGTATTTT. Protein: CASSIELAGGRSTDTQYF.

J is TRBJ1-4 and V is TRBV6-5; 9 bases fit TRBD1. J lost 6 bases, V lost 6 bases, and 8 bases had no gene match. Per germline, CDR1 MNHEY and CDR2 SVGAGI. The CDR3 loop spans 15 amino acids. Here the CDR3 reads CASRTLRQGDEKLFF. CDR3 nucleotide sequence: TGTGCCAGCAGAACCCTTCGACAGGGGGATGAAAAACTGTTTTTT.